These 31 T cell receptor beta chains share one sample of origin, sequenced in a study of T cell changes during pregnancy in multiple sclerosis. Clones were sequenced by immunoSEQ multiplex PCR, and TCRdb holds only the in-frame ones, with some missing. The table lists approximately 40,000 clones, 91% of them singletons, with about 12% in the top ten. Sequenced material: CD8+ T cells from peripheral blood mononuclear cells, taken after pregnancy. The receptors stem from a female donor with multiple sclerosis, enrolled in a pregnancy study.

The chain carries TRBV6-1 and TRBJ2-1; the D gene is possibly TRBD1 (6 bases). Germline values: CDR1 MNHNS, CDR2 SASEGT. This CDR3 is built from 10 residues. With 4 bases removed from V and 16 bases from J, the gap between germline ends came to 11 bases. Here the CDR3 DNA reads TGTGCCAGCAGTGGCGACAGGTATTTCTTC. Translated, it gives CASSGDRYFF.

V usage is TRBV7-9 and J usage is TRBJ2-7, with TRBD1 identical over 9 bases. This CDR3 has 16 amino acids. The V and J ends lost 4 bases and 4 bases, in that order; junction bases with no gene match: 11. Germline V gene sequence: CDR1 SEHNR, CDR2 FQNEAQ (reference sequence). Here the CDR3 DNA reads TGTGCCAGCAGCTCGAGTTCGGGACAGGGCACATACGAGCAGTACTTC. Encoded protein: CASSSSSGQGTYEQYF.

The V and J genes are TRBV7-9 and TRBJ2-1; unclear D gene. From germline, CDR1 is SEHNR and CDR2 FQNEAQ (reference sequence). The CDR3 runs 13 residues. V was trimmed by 2 bases and J by 9 bases, leaving 11 bases between them. The CDR3, as DNA: TGTGCCAGCAGCTTATCCGAGGAGTCTGAGCAGTTCTTC. Its translation: CASSLSEESEQFF.

This sequence joins TRBV27 and TRBJ1-5; 7 nucleotides align to TRBD1. The germline V gene encodes CDR1 MNHEY and CDR2 SMNVEV (reference sequence). The CDR3 runs 14 residues. V dropped 5 bases and J dropped 4; count of bases not matched to a gene: 5. CDR3 residues: CASSAPGQNQPQHF. The CDR3 DNA is TGTGCCAGCAGTGCTCCGGGACAGAATCAGCCCCAGCATTTT.

V gene TRBV7-8 combines with J gene TRBJ1-3; weak D call: TRBD1 (5 bases). Deletions cut 5 bases from V and 0 bases from J, with 14 bases between. Germline V gene lookup returns CDR1 SGHVS and CDR2 FQNEAQ. The CDR3 spans 16 residues. CDR3 DNA: TGTGCCAGCAGCCCGCAGGGATTTATCTCTGGAAACACCATATATTTT. Translated, it gives CASSPQGFISGNTIYF.

The chain links TRBV4-1 to TRBJ2-3, with TRBD1 identical over 9 bases. The germline gives CDR1 MGHRA, CDR2 YSYEKL. This CDR3 comprises 18 residues. V shed 4 bases and J 2 bases; nucleotides not matched to a gene: 13. This CDR3 is CASSPQTPGTGFTDTQYF. The CDR3 nucleotides are TGCGCCAGCAGCCCCCAAACCCCCGGGACAGGGTTCACAGATACGCAGTATTTT.

The chain combines TRBV2 with TRBJ2-5; TRBD2 agrees at 16 bases. This CDR3 region has 16 residues. The germline CDR1 and CDR2 sequences are SNHLY and FYNNEI. Trimming removed 7 bases from V and 5 bases from J; junction bases left unmatched: 7. CDR3 coding DNA: TGTGCCAGCATCCCGGGACTAGCGGGGGGGCCTGAGACCCAGTACTTC. It is translated as CASIPGLAGGPETQYF.

A word on this clone: Different DNA sequences within this sample yield the same CDR3. The chain employs TRBV9 and TRBJ2-7; 7 bases are a match to TRBD1. Trimming took 0 bases from V and 2 from J; bases not matched to a gene: 2. Germline loops: CDR1 SGDLS, CDR2 YYNGEE. The CDR3 covers 14 residues. CDR3 amino acids: CASSVGQGAYEQYF. The CDR3 bases are TGTGCCAGCAGCGTAGGCCAGGGGGCCTACGAGCAGTACTTC.

To note about this clone: The same CDR3 is also encoded by other DNA sequences in this sample. The chain is built from TRBV2 and TRBJ2-7; the D gene is possibly TRBD1 (5 bases). This CDR3 has 12 amino acids. The V end was cut by 7 bases, the J end by 0 bases, with 7 bases between. The germline V gene has CDR1 SNHLY and CDR2 FYNNEI. Here the CDR3 reads CASKGNSYEQYF. The CDR3 DNA is TGTGCCAGCAAGGGGAACTCCTACGAGCAGTACTTC.

The genes are TRBV27 and TRBJ1-4; TRBD1 agrees at 7 bases. Germline-derived CDR1 and CDR2 are MNHEY and SMNVEV (reference sequence). This CDR3 spans 14 amino acids. Trimming at V came to 2 bases and at J to 4 bases, leaving 1 base not matched to a gene. CDR3 residues: CASSLGQVNEKLFF. CDR3 bases: TGTGCCAGCAGTTTAGGACAGGTTAATGAAAAACTGTTTTTT.

This chain connects TRBV7-8 to TRBJ2-7; 9 bases match TRBD1. The CDR3 extends over 19 amino acids. CDR1 SGHVS and CDR2 FQNEAQ come from the germline V gene. V lost 0 bases, J lost 0 bases, and 12 bases stayed unmatched. The CDR3 reads CASSLAGTGFRSSSYEQYF. DNA of the CDR3: TGTGCCAGCAGCTTAGCAGGGACAGGGTTTCGGTCGAGCTCCTACGAGCAGTACTTC.

The V and J genes are TRBV4-1 and TRBJ1-2; a possible D gene is TRBD1 (6 bases). V lost 1 base and J 7 bases, leaving 10 bases between the germline ends. The CDR3 consists of 13 residues. Germline V gives CDR1 MGHRA, CDR2 YSYEKL. In DNA form, the CDR3 reads TGCGCCAGCAGCCAAGGGGAGGGGGTTGGCTACACCTTC. Its protein product is CASSQGEGVGYTF.

The CDR3 reads CASSVEGAGSPLHF. The CDR3 DNA reads TGTGCCAGCAGCGTCGAGGGGGCAGGATCACCCCTCCACTTT. V and J are TRBV9 and TRBJ1-6; TRBD1 matches at 7 bases. Germline CDR1 is SGDLS and CDR2 is YYNGEE. The V segment lost 2 bases and the J segment 10 bases; nucleotides outside the gene matches: 6. The CDR3 is 14 residues long.

This rearrangement joins TRBV4-1 to TRBJ2-7, with a tentative D call TRBD2 (5 bases). The CDR3 is 13 amino acids. V lost 2 bases, J lost 3 bases, and 8 bases lay in between. The germline V gene encodes CDR1 MGHRA and CDR2 YSYEKL. The CDR3 sequence: CASSQLRDYEQYF. The DNA for the CDR3 is TGCGCCAGCAGCCAATTACGGGACTACGAGCAGTACTTC.

The genes are TRBV27 and TRBJ2-3; 8 bases map to TRBD1. The CDR3 loop spans 15 amino acids. The junction had 4 bases not matched to a gene; V was cut back by 5 bases and J by 0 bases. The germline gives CDR1 MNHEY, CDR2 SMNVEV (reference sequence). The CDR3: CASSSRGRSTDTQYF. The CDR3 DNA reads as TGTGCCAGCAGTAGCAGGGGGCGGAGCACAGATACGCAGTATTTT.

This chain uses TRBV9 with TRBJ2-2; TRBD1 matches 7 bases. Germline V lookup: CDR1 SGDLS, CDR2 YYNGEE. V lost 2 bases, J lost 5 bases, and 6 bases stayed unmatched. The CDR3 sequence is 15 residues long. In nucleotides, the CDR3 is TGTGCCAGCAGCGTCCGGGACAGCCAGACCGGGGAGCTGTTTTTT. Residues: CASSVRDSQTGELFF.

This sequence joins TRBV11-2 and TRBJ2-7; TRBD1 agrees at 9 bases. This CDR3 region has 16 residues. Germline trimming cut 3 bases from V and 0 bases from J; bases unmatched to any gene: 6. In germline, CDR1 is SGHAT, CDR2 FQNNGV. The DNA for the CDR3 is TGTGCCAGCAGCTTTAGGACAGGGGCGAGCTCCTACGAGCAGTACTTC. Translating it yields CASSFRTGASSYEQYF.

The rearrangement joins TRBV9 to TRBJ1-3; D gene unclear. This CDR3 is 12 amino acids long. Trimming stripped 4 bases from V and 4 bases from J, with 6 bases between. From germline, CDR1 is SGDLS and CDR2 YYNGEE. The CDR3 DNA reads TGTGCCAGCAGCCCTACGGGAAACACCATATATTTT. As protein: CASSPTGNTIYF.

The chain recombines TRBV5-1 with TRBJ2-3, with 8 bases lining up with TRBD1. The CDR3 runs 16 residues. The germline V gene has CDR1 SGHRS and CDR2 YFSETQ. Germline trimming cut 4 bases from V and 6 bases from J; bases unmatched to any gene: 13. CDR3 amino acids: CASSARQGSEVDTQYF. CDR3 in DNA: TGCGCCAGCAGCGCCCGACAGGGGAGCGAAGTGGATACGCAGTATTTT.

CDR3 in DNA: TGTGCCAGCAGAGGACAGCATTACGAGCAGTACTTC. Translation: CASRGQHYEQYF. This chain connects TRBV2 to TRBJ2-7, with D tentatively TRBD1 (6 bases). Trimming took off 6 bases at V and 4 bases at J, with 10 bases between the two ends. Germline V gene sequence: CDR1 SNHLY, CDR2 FYNNEI. The CDR3 is 12 amino acids.

The V and J genes are TRBV5-5 and TRBJ2-7, with 10 bases aligning to TRBD2. Germline-derived CDR1 and CDR2 are SGHKS and YYEKEE (reference sequence). CDR3 size: 16 residues. V lost 4 bases and J lost 0; bases outside the gene matches: 7. CDR3 protein: CASSPVLAGSSYEQYF. The CDR3, as DNA: TGTGCCAGCAGCCCAGTACTAGCGGGAAGCTCCTACGAGCAGTACTTC.

This clone was observed a few times. The V gene is TRBV2, the J gene TRBJ1-1, with 7 bases that match TRBD1. J lost 8 bases, V lost 9 bases, and 12 bases had no gene match. This CDR3 has 13 amino acids. Germline V gene lookup returns CDR1 SNHLY and CDR2 FYNNEI. Here the CDR3 reads CASTLPGTDEAFF. As DNA, the CDR3 is TGTGCCAGTACCCTCCCCGGGACAGACGAAGCTTTCTTT.

The chain uses TRBV2 and TRBJ2-7; TRBD1 might be the D (7 bases). The CDR3 is 11 residues long. Deletions cut 7 bases from V and 8 bases from J, with 12 bases between. Germline V lookup: CDR1 SNHLY, CDR2 FYNNEI. CDR3 protein: CASTGGFQQYF. The CDR3 DNA is TGTGCCAGCACAGGGGGGTTCCAGCAGTACTTC.

The sample holds a few counts of this clone. This chain uses TRBV27 with TRBJ2-7; 7 nucleotides align to TRBD1. In germline, CDR1 is MNHEY, CDR2 SMNVEV (reference sequence). The junction had 7 bases not matched to a gene; V was cut back by 5 bases and J by 6 bases. There are 13 residues in the CDR3. The CDR3 nucleotides read TGTGCCAGCAGTGGTCACAGGGGTCTCGAGCAGTACTTC. This gives the protein CASSGHRGLEQYF.

This chain connects TRBV4-2 to TRBJ2-7; D remains ambiguous. Trimming took 0 bases from V and 7 from J, leaving 16 bases between them. The germline CDR1 and CDR2 sequences are LGHNA and YNFKEQ. The CDR3 consists of 15 residues. This CDR3 is CASSQDQGSTREQYF. CDR3 in DNA: TGTGCCAGCAGCCAAGATCAAGGCAGCACGAGGGAGCAGTACTTC.

The rearrangement joins TRBV27 to TRBJ1-2; TRBD1 might be the D (6 bases). Between the trimmed V and J ends, which lost 8 bases and 2 bases, there was a span of 15 bases. CDR1 is MNHEY, CDR2 SMNVEV, per germline (reference sequence). The CDR3 is made up of 14 amino acids. CDR3 bases: TGTGCCAGCGCCCCTTCGGGGGGCAACTATGGCTACACCTTC. Translation: CASAPSGGNYGYTF.

The gene calls are TRBV7-3 and TRBJ2-3; 11 positions agree with TRBD2. Germline V gives CDR1 SGHTA, CDR2 FQGTGA. After removal of 6 bases from V and 0 bases from J, the junction contained 2 bases not matched to a gene. The CDR3 runs 15 residues. The CDR3 bases are TGTGCCAGCAGTACTAGCGGGGGAAGCACAGATACGCAGTATTTT. Amino acid sequence: CASSTSGGSTDTQYF.

The chain uses TRBV28 and TRBJ2-2; 9 bases align to TRBD2. The length of the CDR3 is 15 residues. Trimming cost V 5 bases and J 2 bases; bases outside gene matches: 3. Germline CDR1 and CDR2: MDHEN and SYDVKM. The CDR3 DNA follows: TGTGCCAGCAGTCGACTAGCGGACAACACCGGGGAGCTGTTTTTT. The encoded protein is CASSRLADNTGELFF.

The V call is TRBV6-1, the J call TRBJ1-2, with TRBD1 as a possible D gene (6 bases). V lost 1 base and J lost 4, with 13 bases in between. CDR1 MNHNS and CDR2 SASEGT come from the germline V gene. The CDR3 totals 15 residues. The CDR3 DNA follows: TGTGCCAGCAGTGAAGGGGAGGGGGGCTCCTATGGCTACACCTTC. Translating it yields CASSEGEGGSYGYTF.

J is TRBJ1-1 and V is TRBV7-8, with TRBD1 as a possible D gene (5 bases). Deletions cut 1 base from V and 1 base from J, with 7 bases between. Germline V gene lookup returns CDR1 SGHVS and CDR2 FQNEAQ. This CDR3 contains 14 residues. CDR3 region: CASSLGQSNTEAFF. CDR3 DNA: TGTGCCAGCAGCTTAGGACAGTCGAACACTGAAGCTTTCTTT.

The rearrangement uses TRBV12-5 and TRBJ2-3; tentatively, D is TRBD1 (6 bases). Germline V gene data show CDR1 as LGHNT and CDR2 as FRNRAP. The V and J ends lost 3 bases and 6 bases respectively, with 10 bases between them. The CDR3 has 13 amino acids. This chain's CDR3 is CASGFSRGDTQYF. CDR3 DNA sequence: TGTGCTAGTGGTTTCTCAAGGGGGGATACGCAGTATTTT.